The rows below give T cell receptor beta chains drawn from one sample of a study of blood T cell repertoires in COVID-19. TCRdb keeps only in-frame clones here, not all; method: immunoSEQ multiplex PCR. This table has 87,000 or so clones, around 84% appearing once. Sequenced sample: peripheral blood. These receptors were taken from a woman older than 75 in a cohort sampled during active or convalescent COVID-19. Each CDR3 is given without its conserved first and last residue. The D gene is left open where the match is weak.

J gene	D gene	V gene	CDR3 protein
TRBJ1-4	NA	TRBV5-1	ASSSQGGEKLF
TRBJ1-4	NA	TRBV25-1	ASSELGHQGEKLF
TRBJ1-1	NA	TRBV12-5	ASGLHRNTEAF
TRBJ2-7	TRBD2	TRBV3-1/TRBV3-2	ASSQGLAGGEQY
TRBJ2-1	NA	TRBV5-1	ASSLAISVSSYNEQF
TRBJ1-1	NA	TRBV5-1	ASSLEGGRAGYTEAF
TRBJ1-2	NA	TRBV5-8	ASSLRQGLGYT
TRBJ1-5	NA	TRBV19	ASSITLGRNRDSSIHSNQPQH
TRBJ2-5	NA	TRBV5-1	ASSGRGSLGETQY
TRBJ2-7	TRBD2	TRBV20-1	SASGLAGGAYEQY
TRBJ1-2	TRBD1	TRBV6-1	ASSEASGQFYGYT
TRBJ1-5	NA	TRBV7-8	ASSFNSYNQPQH
TRBJ1-1	NA	TRBV5-1	ASSSSRGNTEAF
TRBJ2-2	TRBD1	TRBV7-6	ASSLASGTANTGELF
TRBJ2-2	NA	TRBV3-1/TRBV3-2	ASSPDGGTGELF
TRBJ1-6	TRBD1	TRBV13	ASSYTGTGNNSPLH
TRBJ1-5	TRBD1	TRBV15	ATSNRDRYQPQH
TRBJ1-2	NA	TRBV28	AGYRAPLGYT
TRBJ1-2	NA	TRBV2	ASRENAGIYGYT
TRBJ2-3	TRBD1	TRBV27	ASSSRTGALEVSQY
TRBJ1-1	NA	TRBV4-1	ASSQVGAGNTEAF
TRBJ1-4	NA	TRBV28	ASSFYFDSFDEKLF
TRBJ1-2	NA	TRBV27	ASSLSRMSYGYT
TRBJ1-4	NA	TRBV9	ASSASLGSEKLF
TRBJ1-2	TRBD1	TRBV30	AWSVRGREGGYYGYT
TRBJ2-3	TRBD2	TRBV28	ASRSPGREDTDTQY
TRBJ2-3	NA	TRBV7-2	ASSVGTGWDTQY
TRBJ1-3	NA	TRBV6-5	ASSRTRGGNTIY
TRBJ2-2	TRBD2	TRBV11-2	ASSPGLAGGPSTGELF
TRBJ2-4	NA	TRBV12-3/TRBV12-4	ASSLQTGNIQY
TRBJ1-5	TRBD1	TRBV28	ASSSTGPNQPQH
TRBJ1-2	TRBD1	TRBV5-4	ASSSQGAHYGYT
TRBJ2-7	TRBD2	TRBV10-1	ASSALAGSEQY
TRBJ1-1	NA	TRBV5-8	ASSLVQPDLGTEAF
TRBJ1-4	TRBD1	TRBV6-6	ASSSGGAGEKLF
TRBJ2-7	NA	TRBV20-1	SASMRLRSYEQY
TRBJ1-4	TRBD1	TRBV18	ASSTTYGTVDEKLF
TRBJ2-1	TRBD2	TRBV18	ASSPGTSDEQF
TRBJ1-6	NA	TRBV5-1	ASSPMSTAGDSPLH
TRBJ2-2	TRBD2	TRBV10-1	ASSDSSGGRTGELF
TRBJ2-4	NA	TRBV2	ASLVGGIQY
TRBJ2-2	TRBD1	TRBV7-3	ASSLTNRGLDTGELF
TRBJ2-3	TRBD2	TRBV28	ASRGPSGLAGFTDTQY
TRBJ1-2	NA	TRBV27	ASSLGQGNYGYT
TRBJ2-2	NA	TRBV2	ASRKPSGELF
TRBJ1-2	TRBD1	TRBV19	ASSIWDRPYGYT
TRBJ2-1	TRBD2	TRBV19	ASSIVGLVIGSDEQF
TRBJ2-1	NA	TRBV2	ASSEWREPNEQF
TRBJ2-7	TRBD2	TRBV27	ASSLRRLAGGSSYEQY
TRBJ1-1	NA	TRBV10-1	ASSATENTEAF
TRBJ1-3	NA	TRBV6-1	ASSDVGLLLNTIY
TRBJ1-3	NA	TRBV6-6	ASSYDRNSGNTIY
TRBJ2-7	TRBD1	TRBV24-1	ATSDGTGPFEQY
TRBJ1-2	TRBD1	TRBV29-1	SVERGLSGYT
TRBJ1-1	TRBD1	TRBV10-3	AIRTDRAEAF
TRBJ2-2	NA	TRBV3-1/TRBV3-2	ASSQGGANTGELF